These 25 T cell receptor beta chains originate from one sample sequenced in a study of Graves' ophthalmopathy and Graves' hyperthyroidism (dated by TCRdb to between 2017 and 2018). Sequenced using an Illumina HiSeq 2000. For repertoire sequencing, TCR beta CDR3 regions were amplified from RNA transcripts. The first round of RT-PCR was done with HTBI primers and the Qiagen OneStep RT-PCR kit, and was followed by a second round of multiplex PCR, then size selection and purification. TCRdb cleaned the public reads at Q25 with fastp, built clones with MiXCR and kept in-frame beta chains. A single entry per CDR3 protein holds the most common genes and DNA from its merged rows. The table for this sample lists almost 400,000 distinct CDR3 sequences; around 18% of them were counted only once. Roughly 1.6% of the sample is held by the ten biggest clonotypes. Sample: peripheral blood. The receptors were gathered from a woman between 18 and 29 years old with Graves' ophthalmopathy. Donor details come from another sample of the same person, matched by shared clones.

In this sample, this clonotype turned up many times. The chain links TRBV7-8 to TRBJ2-7; maybe TRBD2 (5 bases). This CDR3 comprises 15 residues. V was clipped by 5 bases and J by 2 bases, with 16 bases between them. Per germline, CDR1 SGHVS and CDR2 FQNEAQ. This CDR3 is CASSPQRAPTYEQYF. The CDR3 nucleotides are TGTGCCAGCAGCCCTCAGAGGGCTCCAACCTACGAGCAGTACTTC.

The chain joins TRBV12-5 to TRBJ1-1, with unresolved D. Trimming took off 2 bases at V and 1 base at J, with 5 bases between the two ends. The CDR3 runs 13 residues. Germline V gene lookup returns CDR1 LGHNT and CDR2 FRNRAP. This CDR3 is CASGLWGNTEAFF. The CDR3 region has the DNA TGTGCTAGTGGTTTGTGGGGGAACACTGAAGCTTTCTTT.

This clonotype was counted at least ten times. The V and J genes are TRBV20-1 and TRBJ1-1; maybe TRBD1 (6 bases). This CDR3 region has 10 residues. Germline CDR1 and CDR2: DFQATT and SNEGSKA (reference sequence). The CDR3 DNA is TGCAGCCCGGACAGTATTGAAGCTTTCTTT. This translates into CSPDSIEAFF.

V is TRBV7-2 and J is TRBJ2-2; no clear D gene. The V gene lost 3 bases and the J gene lost 7 bases, with 9 bases spanning the gap. Germline CDR1 reads SGHTA; CDR2 reads FQGNSA. The CDR3 has 13 amino acids. DNA for the CDR3: TGTGCCAGCAGCTTGAAGGGTTTCGGGGAGCTGTTTTTT. Encoded protein: CASSLKGFGELFF.

This clonotype showed up many times. One end of the junction is discordant with germline, which a read error may explain. The rearrangement uses TRBV4-1 and TRBJ2-7; D gene unclear. The CDR3 length is 8 residues. Looked up from germline, CDR1 is MGHRA and CDR2 is YSYEKL. This CDR3 is CASSRNLF. CDR3 nucleotide sequence: TGCGCCAGCAGCCGTAACCTCTTC.

This clonotype has a count of ten or more. The chain combines TRBV7-2 with TRBJ2-7; 7 positions match TRBD2. The J segment lost 2 bases and the V segment lost 5 bases, leaving 9 bases of the junction unmatched. Germline CDR1 is SGHTA and CDR2 is FQGNSA. The CDR3 extends over 15 amino acids. The DNA of the CDR3 is TGTGCCAGCAGCCAAGGTGGGGGGGGACCCTACGAGCAGTACTTC. Protein: CASSQGGGGPYEQYF.

This clonotype was counted many times. This chain links TRBV2 with TRBJ1-6; 7 nucleotides align to TRBD1. This CDR3 region has 16 residues. Germline trimming cut 5 bases from V and 0 bases from J; bases unmatched to any gene: 4. CDR1 SNHLY and CDR2 FYNNEI come from the germline V gene. CDR3 nucleotide sequence: TGTGCCAGCAGTCTAAACAGGGGCTCCTATAATTCACCCCTCCACTTT. Translated, it gives CASSLNRGSYNSPLHF.

This clonotype was seen many times. The CDR3 spells CASSFGLAGRGYEQYF. Here the CDR3 DNA reads TGTGCCAGCAGTTTCGGACTAGCTGGAAGGGGCTACGAGCAGTACTTC. This chain links TRBV6-2 or TRBV6-3 with TRBJ2-7; 8 bases line up with TRBD2. The trim removed 4 bases at V and 3 bases at J, leaving 11 bases unmatched. Germline assignment: CDR1 MNHEY and CDR2 SVGEGT. CDR3 length: 16 amino acids.

In this sample, this clonotype turned up many times. CDR3: CASSYSTGGLRGYTF. CDR3 sequence (DNA): TGTGCCAGCAGTTACTCGACAGGGGGGCTGAGGGGCTACACCTTC. This sequence joins TRBV6-5 and TRBJ1-2, with 9 bases that match TRBD1. Losses at the gene ends were 0 bases for V and 8 bases for J; bases not matched to a gene: 7. The CDR3 has 15 residues. CDR1 and CDR2 from the germline V gene are MNHEY and SVGAGI.

This clonotype has ten or more counts. The rearrangement links TRBV28 to TRBJ2-7, with D unclear. Germline V lookup: CDR1 MDHEN, CDR2 SYDVKM. The CDR3 is 11 residues long. Trimming took 10 bases from V and 2 from J, leaving 9 bases between them. The CDR3 DNA reads TGTGCCACGAGGCTCGCCTACGAGCAGTACTTC. It translates to CATRLAYEQYF. The entire variable domain, with the rest obtained from reference TRBV28 and TRBJ2-7, is as follows: DVKVTQSSRYLVKRTGEKVFLECVQDMDHENMFWYRQDPGLGLRLIYFSYDVKMKEKGDIPEGYSVSREKKERFSLILESASTNQTSMYLCATRLAYEQYFGPGTRLTVT.

The V and J genes are TRBV6-2 or TRBV6-3 and TRBJ2-2, with D perhaps TRBD1 (6 bases). Germline CDR1 reads MNHEY; CDR2 reads SVGEGT. CDR3 length: 15 amino acids. V lost 6 bases and J lost 0, with 11 bases in between. CDR3 DNA: TGTGCCAGCAGGCCGGACAGCTCGAACACCGGGGAGCTGTTTTTT. Its protein product is CASRPDSSNTGELFF.

This clonotype was recorded at least ten times. The chain has TRBV6-1 and TRBJ2-7, with 7 bases aligning to TRBD2. From germline, CDR1 is MNHNS and CDR2 SASEGT. This CDR3 is 14 amino acids long. V lost 5 bases and J lost 6; bases outside the gene matches: 10. The CDR3: CASSLAGPGGEQYF. The CDR3 coding sequence is TGTGCCAGCAGTCTGGCAGGCCCGGGGGGCGAGCAGTACTTC.

The genes are TRBV5-5 and TRBJ1-5; D remains unclear. V shed 4 bases and J shed 3 bases, with 11 bases lying between them. CDR1 SGHKS and CDR2 YYEKEE come from the germline V gene (reference sequence). This CDR3 region has 14 residues. The CDR3 nucleotides read TGTGCCAGCAGCCGTGACGGAATCAATCAGCCCCAGCATTTT. Translated: CASSRDGINQPQHF. Full variable domain (missing parts from reference TRBV5-5 and TRBJ1-5): DAGVTQSPTHLIKTRGQQVTLRCSPISGHKSVSWYQQVLGQGPQFIFQYYEKEERGRGNFPDRFSARQFPNYSSELNVNALLLGDSALYLCASSRDGINQPQHFGDGTRLSIL.

This clonotype came up many times. V is TRBV15 and J is TRBJ1-1; D not certain. Germline V CDR1 and CDR2: LNHNV, YYDKDF (reference sequence). The CDR3 is 15 amino acids. Deletions cut 5 bases from V and 4 bases from J, with 17 bases between. The CDR3 sequence: CATSDTGLAGTEAFF. For the CDR3, the DNA is TGTGCCACCAGCGATACGGGCCTCGCCGGCACTGAAGCTTTCTTT.

V is TRBV15 and J is TRBJ1-3, with 7 bases identical to TRBD1. Germline trimming cut 0 bases from V and 3 bases from J; bases unmatched to any gene: 5. CDR3 size: 16 residues. CDR1 and CDR2 from the germline V gene are LNHNV and YYDKDF (reference sequence). The CDR3 coding sequence is TGTGCCACCAGCAGAGATTACGACAGGGATGGAAACACCATATATTTT. Residues: CATSRDYDRDGNTIYF.

The chain recombines TRBV6-2 or TRBV6-3 with TRBJ1-1, with D tentatively TRBD1 (5 bases). V was trimmed by 5 bases and J by 5 bases, leaving 12 bases between them. This CDR3 has 13 amino acids. Germline-derived CDR1 and CDR2 are MNHEY and SVGEGT. DNA for the CDR3: TGTGCCAGCAGTCCTCATCAGGGAACTGAAGCTTTCTTT. Translating it yields CASSPHQGTEAFF.

This clonotype was found many times. V is TRBV12-3 or TRBV12-4 and J is TRBJ2-7; TRBD2 matches at 11 bases. V trimming: 6 bases; J trimming: 3 bases; junction bases outside the gene matches: 13. This CDR3 has 17 amino acids. The CDR3 region is CASSPGLAALTRYEQYF. CDR3 sequence (DNA): TGTGCCAGCAGCCCGGGACTAGCGGCCTTAACCCGCTACGAGCAGTACTTC.

This clonotype was recorded many times. This sequence joins TRBV6-1 and TRBJ2-5; D uncertain. Trimming shortened V by 0 bases and J by 3 bases, and 8 bases separated the two germline ends. From germline, CDR1 is MNHNS and CDR2 SASEGT. The length of the CDR3 is 14 residues. As DNA, the CDR3 is TGTGCCAGCAGTGAAGCGCACACGGAAGAGACCCAGTACTTC. This translates into CASSEAHTEETQYF.

In its sample, this clonotype was seen many times. The chain employs TRBV20-1 and TRBJ1-4; possible D gene TRBD1, 6 bases. This CDR3 has 16 residues. The V and J ends lost 0 bases and 2 bases respectively, with 13 bases between them. Germline V lookup: CDR1 DFQATT, CDR2 SNEGSKA (reference sequence). The CDR3 DNA reads TGCAGTGCTAGAGAAATACAGGGTATGACTAATGAAAAACTGTTTTTT. Amino acids: CSAREIQGMTNEKLFF.

This clonotype was counted many times. The gene calls are TRBV5-6 and TRBJ2-5, with D possibly TRBD1 on 5 matching bases. Germline V gives CDR1 SGHDT, CDR2 YYEEEE. Trimming shortened V by 2 bases and J by 3 bases, and 11 bases separated the two germline ends. The CDR3 contains 14 residues. The CDR3 sequence: CASSLGAPKETQYF. The CDR3 DNA reads as TGTGCCAGCAGCTTAGGGGCACCAAAAGAGACCCAGTACTTC.

This rearrangement joins TRBV7-2 to TRBJ2-7, with 8 bases identical to TRBD2. The CDR3 covers 14 residues. CDR1 SGHTA and CDR2 FQGNSA come from the germline V gene. The ends lost 5 bases at V and 3 bases at J; junction bases unmatched: 6. CDR3 DNA sequence: TGTGCCAGCAGCATCGGGAGGGCCTACTACGAGCAGTACTTC. Translating gives CASSIGRAYYEQYF. Drawing the rest from reference TRBV7-2 and TRBJ2-7, the complete variable domain is GAGVSQSPSNKVTEKGKDVELRCDPISGHTALYWYRQSLGQGLEFLIYFQGNSAPDKSGLPSDRFSAERTGGSVSTLTIQRTQQEDSAVYLCASSIGRAYYEQYFGPGTRLTVT.

This clonotype was seen repeatedly, ten times or more. This sequence joins TRBV20-1 and TRBJ1-2, with D unresolved. Trimming removed 3 bases at V and 8 bases at J, with 19 bases between. This CDR3 region has 14 residues. CDR1 is DFQATT and CDR2 is SNEGSKA in the germline V gene (reference sequence). CDR3 amino acids: CSASSTGLLLGYTF. The CDR3 region has the DNA TGCAGTGCTAGTTCAACCGGACTTCTATTGGGCTACACCTTC.

This clonotype was detected ten times or more. CDR3 region: CASSISGNEQYF. The CDR3, as DNA: TGTGCCAGTAGTATATCAGGGAACGAGCAGTACTTC. This chain connects TRBV19 to TRBJ2-7, with D perhaps TRBD1 (5 bases). The CDR3 consists of 12 residues. Germline lookup yields CDR1 LNHDA and CDR2 SQIVND (reference sequence). V gave up 2 bases and J gave up 5 bases, with 7 bases separating them.

This clonotype was counted many times. At one end the junction does not follow the germline gene, possibly because of a read error. The rearrangement links TRBV12-3 or TRBV12-4 to TRBJ2-5; D is unresolved. This CDR3 region has 13 residues. CDR3 DNA: TGTGTCAGCACCTTTTACGACCGAGAGACCCAGTACTTC. Translated, it gives CVSTFYDRETQYF.

The gene calls are TRBV12-3 or TRBV12-4 and TRBJ1-1, with a possible D match to TRBD1 (6 bases). V lost 6 bases and J 8 bases, leaving 22 bases between the germline ends. This CDR3 comprises 15 residues. CDR3 loop: CASSPGGGSRLEAFF. CDR3 nucleotide sequence: TGTGCCAGCAGCCCCGGTGGGGGCTCTCGCTTAGAAGCTTTCTTT.